A single sample is the source of the 9 T cell receptor beta chains below, sequenced in a study of T cell repertoires in ileal Crohn's disease (dated by TCRdb to about 2019). The time point label on this specimen signifies: inflamed ileum from the surgical specimen. The protocol used for the library was the immunoSEQ multiplex PCR assay. TCRdb's version of the immuneACCESS table is confined to in-frame rearrangements and falls short of the full clone set. An unresolved V gene accounts for under half of the shortfall where checked; the remainder is of unknown origin. This sample is represented by around 11,000 clones; more than 75% of them were singletons. Around a tenth of the sample comes from the top ten. The sample consisted of ileal tissue. The receptors were gathered from an adult with Crohn's disease.

The gene calls are TRBV28 and TRBJ1-1, with a possible D match to TRBD1 (5 bases). This CDR3 contains 17 residues. CDR1 is MDHEN, CDR2 SYDVKM, per germline. V was shortened by 6 bases and J by 4 bases, with 24 bases between the two germline ends. The CDR3 sequence is CASSPLKGRSIVTEAFF. The CDR3 bases are TGTGCCAGCAGCCCCCTGAAGGGGAGGAGTATAGTCACTGAAGCTTTCTTT.

The rearrangement uses TRBV7-9 and TRBJ1-1; weak D call: TRBD1 (6 bases). CDR1 is SEHNR and CDR2 is FQNEAQ in the germline V gene (reference sequence). V was pared by 4 bases and J by 0 bases, with 15 bases between. CDR3 length equals 16 residues. The CDR3 sequence: CASSSYTQGLNTEAFF. In nucleotides, the CDR3 is TGTGCCAGCAGCTCGTACACCCAGGGGCTGAACACTGAAGCTTTCTTT.

J is TRBJ1-2 and V is TRBV28; TRBD1 matches at 7 bases. CDR1 MDHEN and CDR2 SYDVKM come from the germline V gene. The V segment lost 4 bases and the J segment 2 bases; nucleotides outside the gene matches: 10. The CDR3 extends over 16 amino acids. CDR3 residues: CASSSTGTASNYGYTF. The CDR3 bases are TGTGCCAGCAGTTCAACCGGGACAGCAAGCAACTATGGCTACACCTTC.

The CDR3 loop reads CASSLGQGAWETQYF. As DNA, the CDR3 is TGTGCCAGCAGCCTTGGACAGGGGGCGTGGGAGACCCAGTACTTC. The gene calls are TRBV6-1 and TRBJ2-5; 11 nucleotides agree with TRBD1. The CDR3 spans 15 residues. After removal of 6 bases from V and 5 bases from J, the junction contained 8 bases not matched to a gene. Germline CDR1 MNHNS, CDR2 SASEGT.

The CDR3 bases are TGTGCCAGCAGCTTGGCGGGGCCGAACACTGAAGCTTTCTTT. Translated: CASSLAGPNTEAFF. The V call is TRBV11-2, the J call TRBJ1-1, with D perhaps TRBD1 (5 bases). Germline loops: CDR1 SGHAT, CDR2 FQNNGV. This CDR3 has 14 amino acids. V gave up 3 bases and J gave up 1 base, with 9 bases separating them. Together with reference TRBV11-2 and TRBJ1-1, the CDR3 gives the full variable domain: EAGVAQSPRYKIIEKRQSVAFWCNPISGHATLYWYQQILGQGPKLLIQFQNNGVVDDSQLPKDRFSAERLKGVDSTLKIQPAKLEDSAVYLCASSLAGPNTEAFFGQGTRLTVV.

In this sample, this clone turned up once. The chain uses TRBV4-2 and TRBJ1-2; D is undetermined. The germline CDR1 and CDR2 sequences are LGHNA and YNFKEQ. The CDR3 has 15 residues. With 5 bases removed from V and 6 bases from J, the gap between germline ends came to 19 bases. The CDR3 sequence is CASSAEGMKENGYTF. In nucleotides, the CDR3 is TGTGCCAGCAGCGCAGAAGGCATGAAGGAAAATGGCTACACCTTC.

The chain combines TRBV5-1 with TRBJ1-5; 7 bases match TRBD1. Losses at the gene ends were 4 bases for V and 0 bases for J; bases not matched to a gene: 7. This CDR3 contains 16 residues. Germline V gene data show CDR1 as SGHRS and CDR2 as YFSETQ. This CDR3 is CASSQTGILSNQPQHF. The CDR3 DNA reads as TGCGCCAGCAGCCAGACAGGGATCCTTAGCAATCAGCCCCAGCATTTT.

This clone came up once. This sequence joins TRBV28 and TRBJ1-5; no reliable D call. Germline V gene lookup returns CDR1 MDHEN and CDR2 SYDVKM. V lost 3 bases and J 10 bases, leaving 19 bases between the germline ends. The CDR3 consists of 15 residues. CDR3 nucleotides: TGTGCCAGCAGTTTGCTTGGGCCTCGATCTGAACCCCAGCATTTT. Translated: CASSLLGPRSEPQHF.

The V call is TRBV4-2, the J call TRBJ2-1; a weak D match, TRBD1 (5 bases). The CDR3 is 14 residues long. The germline V gene encodes CDR1 LGHNA and CDR2 YNFKEQ. Trimming took off 4 bases at V and 2 bases at J, with 9 bases between the two ends. The CDR3 DNA is TGTGCCAGCAGCCTAAGGGGTACCTACAATGAGCAGTTCTTC. Translating it yields CASSLRGTYNEQFF.